This T cell receptor (beta chain) came from a study of follicular helper T cells after annual influenza vaccination. Whole-study findings and limits: Yearly vaccinations repeatedly recalled conserved clonotypes in ICOS+CD38+ cTfh.

This table comes from immunoSEQ multiplex PCR, and its TCRdb copy is limited to in-frame clones, with some not included. The sample shows around 25,000 clones, about four fifths of them seen only once. About this clone itself: Its cognate antigen is unknown.

The time point is: 2014-2015 season, pre-vaccination. Adults were given seasonal inactivated influenza vaccine, and blood CD4 subsets were sorted before and after vaccination. Donors with HIV/AIDS, active malignancy, immunomodulators or active illness were excluded. Germline assignment: CDR1 SGHTA and CDR2 FQGNSA. The CDR3 loop spans 14 amino acids. V lost 7 bases to trimming and J lost 0 bases, with 11 bases between them. The material was CXCR5+ CD38- circulating T follicular helper cells from blood, obtained on the day of influenza vaccination. Subset here: circulating Tfh, non-naive CD4+CXCR5+PD-1+ (ICOS+CD38+ or ICOS-CD38-). This TCR came from an adult who received the influenza vaccine. The rearrangement uses TRBV7-2 and TRBJ2-3; TRBD2 is a possible D gene (5 bases). CDR3 DNA: TGTGCCAGCAATCTAGCAGCAAGCACAGATACGCAGTATTTT. Protein product: CASNLAASTDTQYF.